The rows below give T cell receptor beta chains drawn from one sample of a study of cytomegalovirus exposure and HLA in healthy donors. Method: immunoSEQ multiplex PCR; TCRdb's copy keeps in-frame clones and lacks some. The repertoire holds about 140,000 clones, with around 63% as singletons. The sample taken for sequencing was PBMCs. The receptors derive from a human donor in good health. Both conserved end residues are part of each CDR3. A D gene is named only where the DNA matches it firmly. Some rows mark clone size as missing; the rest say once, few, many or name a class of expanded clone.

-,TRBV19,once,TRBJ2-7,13,CASSVGSSYEQYF,TGTGCCAGTAGTGTCGGGAGCTCCTACGAGCAGTACTTC
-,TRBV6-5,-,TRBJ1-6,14,CASSIGTLNSPLHF,TGTGCCAGCAGTATCGGGACTCTCAATTCACCCCTCCACTTT
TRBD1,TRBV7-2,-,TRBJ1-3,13,CASSSRTGNTIYF,TGTGCCAGCAGCTCCCGGACAGGGAACACCATATATTTT
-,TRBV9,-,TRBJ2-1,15,CASSVAMVAWHEQFF,TGTGCCAGCAGCGTAGCTATGGTAGCGTGGCATGAGCAGTTCTTC
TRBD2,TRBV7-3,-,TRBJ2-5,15,CASSTGGGSQETQYF,TGTGCCAGCAGCACCGGGGGGGGCAGTCAAGAGACCCAGTACTTC
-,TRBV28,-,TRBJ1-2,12,CASSSGQGRYTF,TGTGCCAGCTCGAGTGGGCAGGGTAGGTACACCTTC
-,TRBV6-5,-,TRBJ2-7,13,CASSYSGHREQYF,TGTGCCAGCAGTTACTCCGGACACCGCGAGCAGTACTTC
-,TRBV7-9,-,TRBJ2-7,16,CASSGGGTRRSYEQYF,TGTGCCAGCAGCGGAGGAGGGACTCGTCGCTCCTACGAGCAGTACTTC
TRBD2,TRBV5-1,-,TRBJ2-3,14,CASSLWEGTDTQYF,TGCGCCAGCAGCTTGTGGGAGGGTACAGATACGCAGTATTTT
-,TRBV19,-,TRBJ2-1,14,CASSSSDTYNEQFF,TGTGCCAGTAGTAGTAGCGATACCTACAATGAGCAGTTCTTC
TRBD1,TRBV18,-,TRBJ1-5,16,CASSPAGTGNDQPQHF,TGTGCCAGCTCACCCGCCGGGACAGGGAACGATCAGCCCCAGCATTTT
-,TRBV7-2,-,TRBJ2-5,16,CASSRVDRPTQETQYF,TGTGCCAGCAGCCGAGTAGACAGGCCCACGCAAGAGACCCAGTACTTC
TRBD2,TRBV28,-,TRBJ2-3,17,CASSWPALAASTDTQYF,TGTGCCAGCAGTTGGCCAGCACTAGCGGCTAGCACAGATACGCAGTATTTT
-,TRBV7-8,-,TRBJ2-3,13,CASREYRGGTQYF,TGTGCCAGCAGGGAATACAGGGGGGGTACGCAGTATTTT
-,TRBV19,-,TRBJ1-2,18,CASSIGAPLGGATYGYTF,TGTGCCAGTAGTATCGGTGCCCCGCTCGGGGGGGCCACCTATGGCTACACCTTC
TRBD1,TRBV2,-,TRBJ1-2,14,CASSGGRGLYGYTF,TGTGCCAGCTCGGGGGGCAGGGGGCTCTATGGCTACACCTTC
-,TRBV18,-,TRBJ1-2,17,CASSPGVGVDRAYGYTF,TGTGCCAGCTCACCCGGAGTGGGGGTGGACAGAGCCTATGGCTACACCTTC
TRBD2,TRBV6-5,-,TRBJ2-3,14,CASSYAGGGGTQYF,TGTGCCAGCAGTTACGCGGGAGGCGGTGGTACGCAGTATTTT
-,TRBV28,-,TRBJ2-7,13,CASSFRAGREQYF,TGTGCCAGCAGTTTTAGGGCGGGGCGCGAGCAGTACTTC
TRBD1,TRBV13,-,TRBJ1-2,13,CASSPRDSYGYTF,TGTGCCAGCAGCCCGAGGGACAGCTATGGCTACACCTTC
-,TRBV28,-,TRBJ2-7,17,CASRPQGSIAWLYEQYF,TGTGCCAGCCGACCACAGGGTTCCATCGCATGGTTGTACGAGCAGTACTTC
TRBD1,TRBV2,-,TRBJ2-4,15,CASSRQGVTKNIQYF,TGTGCCAGCAGTAGACAGGGTGTAACCAAAAACATTCAGTACTTC
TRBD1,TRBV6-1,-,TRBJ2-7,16,CASSVAIGTGLYEQYF,TGTGCCAGCAGTGTAGCAATCGGGACAGGGCTTTACGAGCAGTACTTC
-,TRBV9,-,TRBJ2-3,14,CASSVVDSGDTQYF,TGTGCCAGCAGCGTAGTGGATTCGGGAGATACGCAGTATTTT
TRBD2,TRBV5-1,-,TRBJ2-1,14,CASSSPGLGNEQFF,TGCGCCAGCAGCTCGCCGGGACTAGGCAATGAGCAGTTCTTC
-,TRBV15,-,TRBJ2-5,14,CAISRDEGQETQYF,TGTGCCATCAGCAGAGATGAGGGCCAAGAGACCCAGTACTTC
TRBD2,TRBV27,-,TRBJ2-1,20,CASILRIGASGRISYNEQFF,TGTGCCAGCATCCTAAGGATAGGCGCTAGCGGGAGGATCTCCTACAATGAGCAGTTCTTC
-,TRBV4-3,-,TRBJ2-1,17,CASSQDRFGRTANEQFF,TGCGCCAGCAGCCAAGATAGATTTGGCCGGACAGCCAATGAGCAGTTCTTC
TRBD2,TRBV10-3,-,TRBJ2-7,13,CAISSGHSYEQYF,TGTGCCATCTCTAGCGGGCACTCCTACGAGCAGTACTTC
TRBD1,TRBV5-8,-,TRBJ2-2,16,CASSLKGTGRVGELFF,TGTGCCAGCAGCTTGAAAGGGACAGGCCGTGTCGGGGAGCTGTTTTTT
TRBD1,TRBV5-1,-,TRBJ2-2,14,CASRNDRGTGELFF,TGCGCCAGCCGAAACGACAGGGGCACCGGGGAGCTGTTTTTT
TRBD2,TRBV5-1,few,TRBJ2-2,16,CASSRGTSSTTGELFF,TGCGCCAGCAGCCGCGGGACTAGCAGTACGACCGGGGAGCTGTTTTTT
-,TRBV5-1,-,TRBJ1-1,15,CASSLEAGMNTEAFF,TGCGCCAGCAGCTTGGAAGCAGGGATGAACACTGAAGCTTTCTTT
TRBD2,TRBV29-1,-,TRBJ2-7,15,CSAEVLAGGIYEQYF,TGCAGCGCTGAAGTCCTAGCGGGAGGGATCTACGAGCAGTACTTC
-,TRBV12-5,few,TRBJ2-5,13,CASGLVRGETQYF,TGTGCTAGTGGTTTGGTACGGGGTGAGACCCAGTACTTC
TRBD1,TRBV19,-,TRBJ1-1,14,CASDRGKGNTEAFF,TGTGCCAGCGACAGGGGTAAAGGGAACACTGAAGCTTTCTTT
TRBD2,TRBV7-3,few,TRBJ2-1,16,CASSPSGTSSYNEQFF,TGTGCCAGCAGCCCTAGCGGAACTAGCTCCTACAATGAGCAGTTCTTC
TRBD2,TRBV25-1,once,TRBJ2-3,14,CASRGGVSTDTQYF,TGTGCCAGCAGGGGGGGGGTTAGCACAGATACGCAGTATTTT
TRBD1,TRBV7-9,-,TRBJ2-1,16,CASSLTGTGAFTGTFF,TGTGCCAGCAGCCTCACCGGGACAGGGGCGTTTACCGGCACGTTCTTC
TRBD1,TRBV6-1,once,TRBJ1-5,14,CATDRGLSNQPQHF,TGTGCCACCGACAGGGGGCTGAGCAATCAGCCCCAGCATTTT
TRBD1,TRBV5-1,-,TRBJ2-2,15,CASSPVTGETGELFF,TGCGCCAGCAGCCCTGTGACAGGGGAGACCGGGGAGCTGTTTTTT
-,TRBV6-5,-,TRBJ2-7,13,CASSYSRSYEQYF,TGTGCCAGCAGTTACTCTCGGTCCTACGAGCAGTACTTC
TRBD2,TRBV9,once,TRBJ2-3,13,CASGTSDTDTQYF,TGTGCCAGCGGGACTAGCGACACAGATACGCAGTATTTT
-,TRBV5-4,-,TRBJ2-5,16,CASSSGIARGQETQYF,TGTGCCAGCAGCTCCGGTATAGCTCGCGGACAAGAGACCCAGTACTTC
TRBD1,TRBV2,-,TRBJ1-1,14,CASSDQGVNTEAFF,TGTGCCAGCAGCGACCAGGGGGTGAACACTGAAGCTTTCTTT
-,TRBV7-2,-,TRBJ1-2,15,CASSLLLGAVVGYTF,TGTGCCAGCAGCCTTCTGTTGGGGGCCGTTGTGGGCTACACCTTC
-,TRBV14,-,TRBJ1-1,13,CASSQQGNTEAFF,TGTGCCAGCAGCCAACAGGGGAACACTGAAGCTTTCTTT
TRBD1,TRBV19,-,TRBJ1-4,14,CASSTGGVGEKLFF,TGTGCCAGTAGCACAGGGGGAGTGGGAGAAAAACTGTTTTTT
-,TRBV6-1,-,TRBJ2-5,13,CASSSPGSETQYF,TGTGCCAGCAGTTCTCCTGGCTCGGAGACCCAGTACTTC
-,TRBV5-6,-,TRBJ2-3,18,CASSLGPPSAGSTDTQYF,TGTGCCAGCAGCTTGGGGCCTCCATCAGCAGGCAGCACAGATACGCAGTATTTT
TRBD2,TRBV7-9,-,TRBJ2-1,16,CASSLLGAGVYNEQFF,TGTGCCAGCAGCTTACTTGGGGCGGGAGTCTACAATGAGCAGTTCTTC